The clone carrying this T cell receptor (beta chain) came up many times. This sample is part of a study of glioma-infiltrating T cells. TCR alpha and beta CDR3 regions were amplified from RNA using iRepertoire nested multiplex PCR. TCRdb used MiXCR to reprocess the multiplex PCR reads, holding one entry per CDR3 protein. The repertoire holds approximately 110,000 distinct CDR3 sequences, with more than 20% as singletons. The V end was cut by 5 bases, the J end by 6 bases, with 24 bases between. The CDR3 length is 16 residues. CDR1 DFQATT and CDR2 SNEGSKA come from the germline V gene (reference sequence).

This chain uses TRBV20-1 with TRBJ2-3, with a possible D match to TRBD1 (6 bases). The sample was glioma tissue, nonneoplastic brain tissue, or PBMCs (not recorded which). The receptor was derived from a human donor with low-grade glioma or glioblastoma, undergoing nonglioma brain surgery, or in good health (not recorded which). CDR3 bases: TGCAGTGCTCGACAGGCAGAGACTAACCCCGTGGATACGCAGTATTTT. Encoded protein: CSARQAETNPVDTQYF.